These 20 T cell receptor beta chains were all obtained from the same sample, sequenced in a study of cytotoxic CD8 clonotypes in ibrutinib-treated CLL. TCRdb keeps only in-frame clones here, not all; method: immunoSEQ multiplex PCR. The sample lists around 310,000 clones; roughly 85% were seen once. Sequencing used PBMCs, obtained before ibrutinib treatment. These receptor sequences come from a human donor with chronic lymphocytic leukemia.

The rearrangement links TRBV5-1 to TRBJ1-3, with D possibly TRBD1 on 5 matching bases. Looked up from germline, CDR1 is SGHRS and CDR2 is YFSETQ. V lost 3 bases and J lost 2, with 21 bases in between. The CDR3 extends over 18 amino acids. CDR3 residues: CASSSITAVSGAGNTIYF. The CDR3, as DNA: TGCGCCAGCAGCTCCATCACGGCTGTTTCGGGGGCTGGAAACACCATATATTTT.

The V gene is TRBV6-5, the J gene TRBJ2-7; D call uncertain. The CDR3 loop spans 13 amino acids. Germline CDR1 and CDR2: MNHEY and SVGAGI. With 6 bases removed from V and 0 bases from J, the gap between germline ends came to 9 bases. CDR3 in amino acids: CASSIDNSYEQYF. The CDR3, as DNA: TGTGCCAGCAGCATCGACAACTCCTACGAGCAGTACTTC.

This clone was seen only once. The chain carries TRBV9 and TRBJ2-7; 8 nucleotides align to TRBD2. The CDR3 consists of 14 residues. After removal of 1 base from V and 3 bases from J, the junction contained 3 bases not matched to a gene. Germline CDR1 is SGDLS and CDR2 is YYNGEE. The CDR3 loop is CASSVLSGSYEQYF. For the CDR3, the DNA is TGTGCCAGCAGCGTACTAAGCGGGAGCTACGAGCAGTACTTC.

V and J are TRBV14 and TRBJ2-1; unclear D gene. Trimming stripped 5 bases from V and 4 bases from J, with 15 bases between. Germline assignment: CDR1 SGHDN and CDR2 FVKESK. The CDR3 loop spans 15 amino acids. Written as DNA, the CDR3 is TGTGCCAGCAGCTATGGTAGGATCAGATACAATGAGCAGTTCTTC. Encoded protein: CASSYGRIRYNEQFF.

The rearrangement uses TRBV30 and TRBJ1-1; D gene unclear. The CDR3 contains 13 residues. The germline V gene encodes CDR1 GTSNPN and CDR2 SVGIG (reference sequence). V lost 4 bases and J 0 bases, leaving 9 bases between the germline ends. The CDR3 spells CAWTKSMNTEAFF. CDR3 DNA: TGTGCCTGGACCAAATCAATGAACACTGAAGCTTTCTTT.

This clone was seen a single time. The CDR3 DNA follows: TGTGCCAGCAGAGGACAGATCGTAGCTAACTATGGCTACACCTTC. Amino acid sequence: CASRGQIVANYGYTF. The chain combines TRBV28 with TRBJ1-2; the D gene is possibly TRBD1 (6 bases). Germline V gene lookup returns CDR1 MDHEN and CDR2 SYDVKM. V lost 6 bases, J lost 0 bases, and 14 bases lay in between. CDR3 length equals 15 residues.

The chain is built from TRBV7-2 and TRBJ2-3, with D unresolved. V gave up 2 bases and J gave up 7 bases, with 10 bases separating them. The germline V gene encodes CDR1 SGHTA and CDR2 FQGNSA. The CDR3 has 13 amino acids. The CDR3: CASSLFPLYTQYF. The CDR3 nucleotides read TGTGCCAGCAGCTTATTCCCACTCTATACGCAGTATTTT.

A few counts support this clone. The V gene is TRBV28, the J gene TRBJ2-1, with D perhaps TRBD1 (6 bases). In germline, CDR1 is MDHEN, CDR2 SYDVKM. The CDR3 is 15 amino acids. Trimming removed 4 bases at V and 8 bases at J, with 18 bases between. The CDR3 region is CASSSLGQIHYEQFF. The CDR3 DNA sequence: TGTGCCAGCAGTTCCCTGGGACAAATCCATTATGAGCAGTTCTTC. Full variable domain (outside the CDR3, taken from reference TRBV28 and TRBJ2-1): DVKVTQSSRYLVKRTGEKVFLECVQDMDHENMFWYRQDPGLGLRLIYFSYDVKMKEKGDIPEGYSVSREKKERFSLILESASTNQTSMYLCASSSLGQIHYEQFFGPGTRLTVL.

This chain joins TRBV5-1 and TRBJ2-7; 11 nucleotides match TRBD2. This CDR3 has 15 amino acids. Germline values: CDR1 SGHRS, CDR2 YFSETQ. Losses at the gene ends were 5 bases for V and 6 bases for J; bases not matched to a gene: 10. Here the CDR3 DNA reads TGCGCCAGCAGTCCCAGTAGCGGGAGGGCCCGCGAGCAGTACTTC. It yields the protein CASSPSSGRAREQYF.

The genes are TRBV5-1 and TRBJ2-7, with D unclear. V lost 0 bases and J lost 6, with 10 bases in between. CDR1 and CDR2 (germline): SGHRS, YFSETQ. This CDR3 comprises 13 residues. Here the CDR3 reads CASSLERTLEQYF. DNA for the CDR3: TGCGCCAGCAGCTTGGAGAGGACCCTCGAGCAGTACTTC.

This chain uses TRBV5-1 with TRBJ2-5; 11 bases map to TRBD2. V lost 0 bases and J lost 5; bases outside the gene matches: 6. Germline V CDR1 and CDR2: SGHRS, YFSETQ. The CDR3 extends over 16 amino acids. The CDR3 reads CASSLELAGARETQYF. As DNA, the CDR3 is TGCGCCAGCAGCTTGGAACTAGCGGGAGCTCGGGAGACCCAGTACTTC.

The rearrangement joins TRBV6-5 to TRBJ2-1; a weak D match, TRBD1 (6 bases). The CDR3 is 15 residues long. V was pared by 2 bases and J by 6 bases, with 14 bases between. Germline V gene sequence: CDR1 MNHEY, CDR2 SVGAGI. Here the CDR3 reads CASSYARGMFNEQFF. Here the CDR3 DNA reads TGTGCCAGCAGTTACGCCAGGGGAATGTTCAATGAGCAGTTCTTC.

This clone is a singleton in its sample. The rearrangement uses TRBV13 and TRBJ2-7; D is undetermined. The V gene's germline CDR1 is PRHDT and CDR2 FYEKMQ (reference sequence). The CDR3 is made up of 14 amino acids. Trimming took off 6 bases at V and 2 bases at J, with 14 bases between the two ends. Here the CDR3 reads CASRGLWPTYEQYF. The DNA of the CDR3 is TGTGCCAGCAGGGGCCTATGGCCTACCTACGAGCAGTACTTC.

This clone was seen only a few times. The rearrangement uses TRBV7-6 and TRBJ2-7; D may be TRBD2 (5 bases). Germline assignment: CDR1 SGHVS and CDR2 FNYEAQ. The CDR3 consists of 14 residues. Between the trimmed V and J ends, which lost 1 base and 7 bases, there was a span of 14 bases. The CDR3, as DNA: TGTGCCAGCAGCTTAGATTGGCCTTCGGGAGAGCAGTACTTC. Its translation is CASSLDWPSGEQYF.

The J gene is TRBJ2-1, the V gene TRBV6-5; D is possibly TRBD2 (6 bases). CDR1 is MNHEY, CDR2 SVGAGI, per germline. The germline V and J ends were trimmed by 7 bases and 4 bases, with 17 bases remaining between them. The CDR3 runs 15 residues. The DNA of the CDR3 is TGTGCCAGCACCCATCGGGCGGGGACGTACAATGAGCAGTTCTTC. Its translation is CASTHRAGTYNEQFF.

The rearrangement uses TRBV19 and TRBJ1-1; TRBD1 might be the D (5 bases). CDR3 size: 14 residues. Trimming shortened V by 8 bases and J by 3 bases, and 16 bases separated the two germline ends. The germline V gene has CDR1 LNHDA and CDR2 SQIVND (reference sequence). This chain's CDR3 is CASRGIVVDTEAFF. The CDR3 DNA reads as TGTGCCAGTCGGGGGATTGTGGTGGACACTGAAGCTTTCTTT.

This chain connects TRBV7-9 to TRBJ2-2; 10 bases are a match to TRBD2. Trimming took 3 bases from V and 10 from J; bases not matched to a gene: 14. The CDR3 has 17 amino acids. In germline, CDR1 is SEHNR, CDR2 FQNEAQ (reference sequence). The CDR3 DNA reads as TGTGCCAGCAGCTTCAGCGGGAGGGACTACTTCGCCGTGGAGCTGTTTTTT. This encodes CASSFSGRDYFAVELFF.

The genes are TRBV5-6 and TRBJ1-5; 7 bases agree with TRBD1. The CDR3 consists of 16 residues. Germline lookup yields CDR1 SGHDT and CDR2 YYEEEE. After removal of 0 bases from V and 0 bases from J, the junction contained 3 bases not matched to a gene. The CDR3 reads CASSLDRGNSNQPQHF. Written as DNA, the CDR3 is TGTGCCAGCAGCTTGGACAGGGGTAATAGCAATCAGCCCCAGCATTTT.

V is TRBV5-6 and J is TRBJ2-7; maybe TRBD1 (6 bases). The V and J ends lost 1 base and 2 bases respectively, with 10 bases between them. The CDR3 extends over 14 amino acids. The germline V gene has CDR1 SGHDT and CDR2 YYEEEE. The CDR3 reads CASSLPGATYEQYF. The CDR3 DNA reads TGTGCCAGCAGCTTGCCAGGGGCGACCTACGAGCAGTACTTC.

This clone was counted between two and nine times. The chain links TRBV27 to TRBJ2-5; D not resolved. The CDR3 is made up of 12 amino acids. Deletions cut 5 bases from V and 5 bases from J, with 9 bases between. From germline, CDR1 is MNHEY and CDR2 SMNVEV (reference sequence). For the CDR3, the DNA is TGTGCCAGCAGTAAGAATCTGGAGACCCAGTACTTC. Protein: CASSKNLETQYF.